These 30 T cell receptor beta chains share one sample of origin, sequenced in a study of cytomegalovirus exposure and HLA in healthy donors. 13 Jbeta primers and 60 Vbeta primers were used for the PCR. TCRdb keeps only in-frame clones here, not all; method: immunoSEQ multiplex PCR. The sample has tens of thousands of clones, about three quarters seen once. The sequenced sample was PBMCs. These receptor sequences come from a woman aged 40 to 50 in good health and CMV-seropositive.

The rearrangement links TRBV27 to TRBJ1-1; a possible D gene is TRBD1 (5 bases). CDR3 length: 13 amino acids. Trimming took off 0 bases at V and 11 bases at J, with 13 bases between the two ends. Germline V lookup: CDR1 MNHEY, CDR2 SMNVEV (reference sequence). The CDR3 loop reads CASSLSGHRGAFF. The CDR3 DNA follows: TGTGCCAGCAGTTTATCCGGACACCGTGGGGCTTTCTTT.

This clone was observed once. CDR3 nucleotide sequence: TGTGCCAGCAGCACCACCGGGGGGGCTGGAAACACCATATATTTT. Translation: CASSTTGGAGNTIYF. The chain couples TRBV6-5 to TRBJ1-3; maybe TRBD1 (5 bases). V lost 6 bases, J lost 2 bases, and 14 bases lay in between. The germline V gene has CDR1 MNHEY and CDR2 SVGAGI. The CDR3 length is 15 residues.

The V gene is TRBV10-3, the J gene TRBJ1-1; D not certain. V was trimmed by 4 bases and J by 3 bases, leaving 9 bases between them. The CDR3 sequence is 13 residues long. From germline, CDR1 is ENHRY and CDR2 SYGVKD. The CDR3 reads CAISANGDTEAFF. Here the CDR3 DNA reads TGTGCCATCAGTGCAAACGGGGACACTGAAGCTTTCTTT.

The chain has TRBV2 and TRBJ1-2; no reliable D call. The CDR3 has 12 residues. Germline CDR1 reads SNHLY; CDR2 reads FYNNEI. Between the trimmed V and J ends, which lost 8 bases and 4 bases, there was a span of 11 bases. CDR3 region: CASAADFYGYTF. In nucleotides, the CDR3 is TGTGCCAGCGCCGCGGACTTCTATGGCTACACCTTC.

A single count supports this clone. The chain couples TRBV5-4 to TRBJ2-3, with D possibly being TRBD1 (6 bases). CDR3 length equals 15 residues. Trimming removed 4 bases at V and 6 bases at J, with 18 bases between. Germline assignment: CDR1 SGHNT and CDR2 YYREEE (reference sequence). CDR3 DNA: TGTGCCAGCAGCCCGGACAGCCTAATGTTTGATACGCAGTATTTT. Translating gives CASSPDSLMFDTQYF.

The chain couples TRBV19 to TRBJ1-1; D remains ambiguous. This CDR3 region has 13 residues. Between the trimmed V and J ends, which lost 4 bases and 1 base, there was a span of 7 bases. Looked up from germline, CDR1 is LNHDA and CDR2 is SQIVND (reference sequence). In DNA form, the CDR3 reads TGTGCCAGTAGTACCGGGTGGAACACTGAAGCTTTCTTT. This sequence encodes CASSTGWNTEAFF.

The rearrangement links TRBV18 to TRBJ1-1; D ambiguous. This CDR3 region has 12 residues. Trimming shortened V by 2 bases and J by 7 bases, and 8 bases separated the two germline ends. Looked up from germline, CDR1 is KGHSH and CDR2 is LQKENI. In DNA form, the CDR3 reads TGTGCCAGCTCACCATCTAGCCTTGAAGCTTTCTTT. Its protein is CASSPSSLEAFF.

This clone showed up just a few times. This chain connects TRBV2 to TRBJ1-1, with D perhaps matching TRBD1 (6 bases). Germline V gene data show CDR1 as SNHLY and CDR2 as FYNNEI. Trimming stripped 1 base from V and 0 bases from J, with 9 bases between. There are 15 residues in the CDR3. DNA of the CDR3: TGTGCCAGCAGTGAAGATACAGGGCTGAACACTGAAGCTTTCTTT. It is translated as CASSEDTGLNTEAFF.

This clone was detected a few times. The V call is TRBV10-3, the J call TRBJ2-2; D is ambiguous. Germline V CDR1 and CDR2: ENHRY, SYGVKD. V was clipped by 0 bases and J by 8 bases, with 16 bases between them. This CDR3 has 16 residues. The CDR3 protein is CAISESTRLSAGELFF. The CDR3 bases are TGTGCCATCAGTGAGTCGACTCGTTTGTCCGCGGGGGAGCTGTTTTTT.

Regarding this clone: The junction departs from germline at one end; a sequencing error may be responsible. The rearrangement uses TRBV6-5 and TRBJ2-3, with a tentative D call TRBD2 (5 bases). The CDR3 length is 14 residues. Germline-derived CDR1 and CDR2 are MNHEY and SVGAGI. CDR3 loop: CASSGRVAADAQYF. CDR3 bases: TGTGCCAGCAGTGGGAGAGTAGCTGCAGATGCGCAGTATTTT.

This clone showed up just once. At one end, the junction sequence differs from germline, possibly due to a read error. This chain uses TRBV7-7 with TRBJ2-2; possible D gene TRBD1, 6 bases. The CDR3 consists of 17 residues. Germline V CDR1 and CDR2: SSHAT, FNYEAQ (reference sequence). The DNA for the CDR3 is TGTGCTAGCAGCTTAGGAGGATCAGGGGAGTCCACCGGGGAGCTGTTTTTT. Protein: CASSLGGSGESTGELFF.

The chain links TRBV6-7 to TRBJ2-2, with 13 bases identical to TRBD2. TRBV6-7 is filed as an ORF, its function uncertain. The CDR3 is 17 amino acids. Unmatched junction bases numbered 7, after V lost 4 bases and J lost 5 bases. Here the CDR3 DNA reads TGTGCCAGCAGTTCCGGACTAGCGGGGGTTAATACCGGGGAGCTGTTTTTT. It codes for CASSSGLAGVNTGELFF.

This sequence joins TRBV5-1 and TRBJ1-2, with 10 bases fitting TRBD1. The CDR3 spans 14 residues. CDR1 is SGHRS, CDR2 YFSETQ, per germline. After removal of 5 bases from V and 7 bases from J, the junction contained 8 bases not matched to a gene. The CDR3 loop reads CASSPGTGDGGYTF. Written as DNA, the CDR3 is TGCGCCAGCAGTCCCGGGACAGGGGACGGTGGCTACACCTTC.

This clone was detected a few times. The rearrangement joins TRBV5-1 to TRBJ1-2; a possible D gene is TRBD1 (5 bases). This CDR3 contains 14 residues. The V gene's germline CDR1 is SGHRS and CDR2 YFSETQ. With 4 bases removed from V and 0 bases from J, the gap between germline ends came to 10 bases. The CDR3 region has the DNA TGCGCCAGCAGCCGGGGGAGAGCTAACTATGGCTACACCTTC. Translation gives CASSRGRANYGYTF.

The V call is TRBV27, the J call TRBJ1-5, with TRBD1 as a possible D gene (5 bases). The germline V and J ends were trimmed by 1 base and 9 bases, with 13 bases remaining between them. Germline CDR1 reads MNHEY; CDR2 reads SMNVEV (reference sequence). The CDR3 is made up of 14 amino acids. The CDR3 DNA follows: TGTGCCAGCAGTTTATGGTCGGGGGTGGCGCCCCAGCATTTT. Translation: CASSLWSGVAPQHF.

This chain links TRBV19 with TRBJ1-5, with D possibly matching TRBD1 (5 bases). The CDR3 has 13 amino acids. V lost 4 bases to trimming and J lost 5 bases, with 9 bases between them. CDR1 is LNHDA, CDR2 SQIVND, per germline (reference sequence). Written as DNA, the CDR3 is TGTGCCAGTAGTACACAGGTGGATCAGCCCCAGCATTTT. It yields the protein CASSTQVDQPQHF.

This clone was observed a few times. V gene TRBV9 combines with J gene TRBJ2-3, with 7 bases matching TRBD2. The CDR3 totals 15 residues. V lost 4 bases, J lost 3 bases, and 8 bases stayed unmatched. Per the germline V gene, CDR1 is SGDLS and CDR2 is YYNGEE. The CDR3: CASSSILAETDTQYF. CDR3 sequence (DNA): TGTGCCAGCAGCTCCATCCTAGCGGAAACAGATACGCAGTATTTT. The variable domain in full, with the rest retrieved from reference TRBV9 and TRBJ2-3, is DSGVTQTPKHLITATGQRVTLRCSPRSGDLSVYWYQQSLDQGLQFLIQYYNGEERAKGNILERFSAQQFPDLHSELNLSSLELGDSALYFCASSSILAETDTQYFGPGTRLTVL.

This chain links TRBV15 with TRBJ1-1; D remains ambiguous. V shed 4 bases and J shed 4 bases, with 10 bases lying between them. Germline V gives CDR1 LNHNV, CDR2 YYDKDF (reference sequence). The CDR3 consists of 13 residues. CDR3 DNA sequence: TGTGCCACCAGCAATGGCCAGGCCACTGAAGCTTTCTTT. Translation gives CATSNGQATEAFF.

The rearrangement uses TRBV5-1 and TRBJ1-6; 7 bases fit TRBD1. CDR3 length: 15 amino acids. V shed 0 bases and J 8 bases; nucleotides not matched to a gene: 5. Germline CDR1 is SGHRS and CDR2 is YFSETQ. The CDR3 bases are TGCGCCAGCAGCTTGGCTACAGGGGTGGATTCACCCCTCCACTTT. As protein: CASSLATGVDSPLHF.

The CDR3 DNA sequence: TGTGCCAGCAGTCCGACAGGGGGCATGGTGGGCGAGCAGTACTTC. Translated: CASSPTGGMVGEQYF. The chain is built from TRBV7-7 and TRBJ2-7, with 10 bases that match TRBD1. CDR3 length: 15 residues. Germline-derived CDR1 and CDR2 are SSHAT and FNYEAQ (reference sequence). Unmatched junction bases numbered 11, after V lost 6 bases and J lost 6 bases.

The chain recombines TRBV27 with TRBJ1-6; 9 nucleotides align to TRBD1. The CDR3 is 15 amino acids. From germline, CDR1 is MNHEY and CDR2 SMNVEV (reference sequence). Trimming at V came to 2 bases and at J to 8 bases, leaving 4 bases not matched to a gene. CDR3 protein: CASSLEWTGDSPLHF. The CDR3 nucleotides are TGTGCCAGCAGTTTAGAGTGGACAGGGGATTCACCCCTCCACTTT.

This clone was seen more than once but under ten times. The chain combines TRBV29-1 with TRBJ2-3; D might be TRBD2 (6 bases). CDR1 SQVTM and CDR2 ANQGSEA come from the germline V gene. CDR3 length equals 14 residues. Between the trimmed V and J ends, which lost 6 bases and 1 base, there was a span of 14 bases. The CDR3 nucleotides read TGCAGCGTGAGGCGGGGTATCGGCACAGATACGCAGTATTTT. Its protein is CSVRRGIGTDTQYF.

This rearrangement joins TRBV11-3 to TRBJ1-1; D perhaps matches TRBD1 (5 bases). The V and J ends lost 4 bases and 0 bases respectively, with 12 bases between them. The germline V gene encodes CDR1 SGHNT and CDR2 YENEEA. This CDR3 contains 15 residues. The CDR3 spells CASSSGGTLNTEAFF. The CDR3 DNA reads as TGTGCCAGCAGCTCGGGGGGAACGCTGAACACTGAAGCTTTCTTT.

The rearrangement joins TRBV7-3 to TRBJ2-1; 10 bases are a match to TRBD2. Germline CDR1 is SGHTA and CDR2 is FQGTGA. V trimming: 5 bases; J trimming: 2 bases; junction bases outside the gene matches: 3. This CDR3 is 15 amino acids long. CDR3 sequence reads: CASSTLAGAYNEQFF. As DNA, the CDR3 is TGTGCCAGCAGCACCCTAGCGGGGGCCTACAATGAGCAGTTCTTC.

The chain employs TRBV13 and TRBJ1-6; 7 nucleotides match TRBD1. The V gene end was trimmed by 3 bases and the J gene end by 13 bases; junction bases not matched to a gene: 6. The CDR3 consists of 13 residues. Germline CDR1 PRHDT, CDR2 FYEKMQ (reference sequence). The CDR3 protein is CASSFRGMSPLHF. CDR3 nucleotide sequence: TGTGCCAGCAGCTTCAGGGGGATGAGTCCCCTCCACTTT.

The V call is TRBV5-6, the J call TRBJ1-1, with D perhaps matching TRBD1 (6 bases). The V gene lost 4 bases and the J gene lost 4 bases, with 20 bases spanning the gap. The CDR3 runs to 16 residues. Germline CDR1 is SGHDT and CDR2 is YYEEEE. DNA for the CDR3: TGTGCCAGCAGCCTAAACCAAGCGAACAGGGCCACTGAAGCTTTCTTT. Amino acids: CASSLNQANRATEAFF.

The chain couples TRBV6-1 to TRBJ1-2; 9 nucleotides match TRBD1. J was trimmed by 1 base and V by 7 bases; bases with no gene match: 4. The CDR3 runs to 14 residues. Looked up from germline, CDR1 is MNHNS and CDR2 is SASEGT. The DNA of the CDR3 is TGTGCCAGCACCGAGACAGGGGGTAACTATGGCTACACCTTC. Its translation is CASTETGGNYGYTF.

The J gene is TRBJ2-7, the V gene TRBV5-1; 11 bases agree with TRBD1. From germline, CDR1 is SGHRS and CDR2 YFSETQ. This CDR3 region has 15 residues. V dropped 3 bases and J dropped 4; count of bases not matched to a gene: 6. The CDR3 bases are TGCGCCAGCAGCTCAGGACAGGGGGCTTTGTACGAGCAGTACTTC. It is translated as CASSSGQGALYEQYF.

This clone appeared a single time. This chain joins TRBV2 and TRBJ2-1, with 7 bases identical to TRBD2. Germline V gives CDR1 SNHLY, CDR2 FYNNEI. The CDR3 sequence is 16 residues long. The J segment lost 0 bases and the V segment lost 6 bases, leaving 8 bases of the junction unmatched. CDR3 bases: TGTGCCAGCAGGGGGAGGCGGGGGAGCTCCTACAATGAGCAGTTCTTC. Translation gives CASRGRRGSSYNEQFF.

This clone was found a few times. The chain combines TRBV7-3 with TRBJ2-7; tentatively, D is TRBD2 (6 bases). Between the trimmed V and J ends, which lost 1 base and 7 bases, there was a span of 11 bases. Per germline, CDR1 SGHTA and CDR2 FQGTGA. CDR3 length: 13 amino acids. CDR3 residues: CASSLRRGGEQYF. CDR3 bases: TGTGCCAGCAGCTTAAGACGGGGAGGTGAGCAGTACTTC.